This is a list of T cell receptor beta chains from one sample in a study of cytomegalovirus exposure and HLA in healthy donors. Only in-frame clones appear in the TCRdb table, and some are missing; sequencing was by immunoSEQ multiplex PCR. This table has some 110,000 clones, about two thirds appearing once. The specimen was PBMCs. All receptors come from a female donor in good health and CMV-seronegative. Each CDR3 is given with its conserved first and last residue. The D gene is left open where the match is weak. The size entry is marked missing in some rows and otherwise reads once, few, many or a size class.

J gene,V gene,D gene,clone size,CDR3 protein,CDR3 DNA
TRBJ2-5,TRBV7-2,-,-,CASSPLDAQGETQYF,TGTGCCAGCAGCCCCTTGGACGCCCAGGGAGAGACCCAGTACTTC
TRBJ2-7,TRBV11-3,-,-,CASSLETGRQYF,TGTGCCAGCAGCTTAGAGACAGGACGGCAGTACTTC
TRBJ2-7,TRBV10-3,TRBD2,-,CAINPGTSGSYEQYF,TGTGCCATCAATCCTGGGACTAGCGGGTCCTACGAGCAGTACTTC
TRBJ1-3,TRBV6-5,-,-,CASPNRGVAGNTIYF,TGTGCCAGCCCCAACCGGGGAGTGGCTGGAAACACCATATATTTT
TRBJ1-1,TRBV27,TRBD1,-,CASSYRRGLNTEAFF,TGTGCCAGCAGTTACCGCAGGGGGCTGAACACTGAAGCTTTCTTT
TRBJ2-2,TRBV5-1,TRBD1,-,CASSFVMGRGRRGTGELFF,TGCGCCAGCAGCTTTGTTATGGGCAGGGGGCGCCGAGGCACCGGGGAGCTGTTTTTT
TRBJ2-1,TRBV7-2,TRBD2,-,CASSLPRRGGSSYNEQFF,TGTGCCAGCAGCTTACCGCGTCGGGGAGGGAGCTCCTACAATGAGCAGTTCTTC
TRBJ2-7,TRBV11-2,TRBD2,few,CASSRPGTSSTEQYF,TGTGCCAGCAGCCGGCCCGGGACTAGCTCAACGGAGCAGTACTTC
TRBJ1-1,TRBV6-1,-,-,CASKTGREAFF,TGTGCCAGCAAAACCGGGAGGGAAGCTTTCTTT
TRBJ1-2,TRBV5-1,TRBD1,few,CASSWTTGNYGYTF,TGCGCCAGCAGCTGGACGACAGGGAACTATGGCTACACCTTC
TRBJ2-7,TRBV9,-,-,CASSAGSRTYEQYF,TGTGCCAGCAGCGCCGGCTCTAGGACCTACGAGCAGTACTTC
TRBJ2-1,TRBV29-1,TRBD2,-,CSVRGGVENEQFF,TGCAGCGTTCGGGGGGGGGTAGAAAATGAGCAGTTCTTC
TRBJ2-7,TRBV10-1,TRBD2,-,CASSESNSGNEQYF,TGCGCCAGCAGTGAGTCGAATAGCGGGAACGAGCAGTACTTC
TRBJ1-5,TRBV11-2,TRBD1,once,CASSLGDRLALSNQPQHF,TGTGCCAGCAGCTTAGGGGACAGGTTGGCCCTTAGCAATCAGCCCCAGCATTTT
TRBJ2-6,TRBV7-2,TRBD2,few,CASSLVGGLAAGANVLTF,TGTGCCAGCAGCTTAGTAGGGGGACTAGCAGCCGGGGCCAACGTCCTGACTTTC
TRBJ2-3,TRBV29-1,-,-,CSVEFRGVEDTQYF,TGCAGCGTTGAATTCCGGGGAGTTGAAGATACGCAGTATTTT
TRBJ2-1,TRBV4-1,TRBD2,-,CASSPLGSGRALEQFF,TGCGCCAGCAGCCCCCTGGGTAGCGGGAGGGCGCTTGAGCAGTTCTTC
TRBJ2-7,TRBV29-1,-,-,CSGSSTGKPYEQYF,TGCAGCGGATCTAGTACAGGAAAGCCCTACGAGCAGTACTTC
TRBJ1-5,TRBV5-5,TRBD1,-,CASSVTGVLEPQHF,TGTGCCAGCAGCGTGACAGGGGTTCTAGAGCCCCAGCATTTT
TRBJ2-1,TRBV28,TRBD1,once,CASRLDRGKNNEQFF,TGTGCCAGCAGATTGGACAGGGGGAAGAACAATGAGCAGTTCTTC
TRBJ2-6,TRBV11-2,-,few,CASSASRSSGANVLTF,TGTGCCAGCAGCGCAAGCCGGAGCTCTGGGGCCAACGTCCTGACTTTC
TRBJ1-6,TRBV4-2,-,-,CASSQALDSPLHF,TGTGCCAGCAGCCAAGCTCTAGATTCACCCCTCCACTTT
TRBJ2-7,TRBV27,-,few,CASSPVSYEQYF,TGTGCCAGCTCCCCGGTCTCCTACGAGCAGTACTTC
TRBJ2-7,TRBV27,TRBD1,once,CASSFGQGGEQYF,TGTGCCAGCAGTTTCGGACAGGGGGGCGAGCAGTACTTC
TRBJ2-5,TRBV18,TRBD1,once,CASSPGTGVDETQYF,TGTGCCAGCTCACCCGGGACAGGGGTTGACGAGACCCAGTACTTC
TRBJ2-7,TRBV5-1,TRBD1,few,CASSRTGGPGGDEQYF,TGCGCCAGCAGCCGGACAGGGGGCCCGGGGGGTGACGAGCAGTACTTC
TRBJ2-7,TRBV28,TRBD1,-,CASSRTGVYGEQYF,TGTGCCAGCAGTAGGACAGGGGTCTACGGTGAGCAGTACTTC
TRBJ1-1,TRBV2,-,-,CASSEWAEDTEAFF,TGTGCCAGCAGTGAATGGGCAGAAGACACTGAAGCTTTCTTT
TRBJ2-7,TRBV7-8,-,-,CASSFRPGFEQYF,TGTGCCAGCAGCTTCCGACCAGGGTTCGAGCAGTACTTC
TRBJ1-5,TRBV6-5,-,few,CASARAGNQPQHF,TGTGCCAGCGCCAGGGCTGGCAATCAGCCCCAGCATTTT
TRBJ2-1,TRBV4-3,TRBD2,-,CASSQEGLAGGWNEQFF,TGCGCCAGCAGCCAAGAGGGACTAGCGGGAGGGTGGAATGAGCAGTTCTTC
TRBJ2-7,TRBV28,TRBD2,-,CASRVAGGGPYEQYF,TGTGCCAGCAGGGTAGCGGGAGGGGGGCCCTACGAGCAGTACTTC
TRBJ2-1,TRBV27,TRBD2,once,CASTGKGLFGSEQFF,TGTGCCAGCACCGGGAAGGGACTATTTGGGAGTGAGCAGTTCTTC
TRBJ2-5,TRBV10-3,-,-,CAISDGRAETQYF,TGTGCCATCAGTGATGGCAGGGCGGAGACCCAGTACTTC
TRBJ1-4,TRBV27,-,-,CASSLSMREAPPANEKLFF,TGTGCCAGCAGTTTATCGATGAGGGAGGCTCCCCCGGCTAATGAAAAACTGTTTTTT
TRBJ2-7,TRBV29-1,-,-,CSVGYPSRYSYEQYF,TGCAGCGTTGGATATCCTAGCAGATACTCCTACGAGCAGTACTTC
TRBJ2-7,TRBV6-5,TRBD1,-,CASSSDRGGYEQYF,TGTGCCAGCAGTTCGGACAGGGGGGGGTACGAGCAGTACTTC
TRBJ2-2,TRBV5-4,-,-,CASSSTGNGELFF,TGTGCCAGCAGCTCTACAGGGAACGGGGAGCTGTTTTTT
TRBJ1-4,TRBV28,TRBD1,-,CASSIPQGAREKLFF,TGTGCCAGCAGTATCCCACAGGGGGCGCGGGAAAAACTGTTTTTT
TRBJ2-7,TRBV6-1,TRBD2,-,CASRIGLAEYYEQYF,TGTGCCAGCAGAATAGGACTAGCGGAATACTACGAGCAGTACTTC
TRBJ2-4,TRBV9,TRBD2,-,CASSGTSGRGTKNIQYF,TGTGCCAGCAGTGGGACTAGCGGGAGAGGAACCAAAAACATTCAGTACTTC
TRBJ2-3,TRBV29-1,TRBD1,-,CSVLGPKRISAGGSTDTQYF,TGCAGCGTTTTGGGGCCGAAGAGAATATCGGCAGGGGGTTCCACCGATACGCAGTATTTT
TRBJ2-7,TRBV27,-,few,CASSHSPGVILYEQYF,TGTGCCAGCAGTCATAGCCCGGGGGTAATCCTTTACGAGCAGTACTTC
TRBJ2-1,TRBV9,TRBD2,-,CASSVVSSGGNEQFF,TGTGCCAGCAGCGTAGTTTCTAGCGGGGGCAATGAGCAGTTCTTC
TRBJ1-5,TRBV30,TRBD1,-,CAWSEGTGGQPQHF,TGTGCCTGGAGTGAGGGGACAGGGGGTCAGCCCCAGCATTTT
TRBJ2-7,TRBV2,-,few,CASSFRDGTYEQYF,TGTGCCAGCAGTTTCCGGGATGGAACCTACGAGCAGTACTTC
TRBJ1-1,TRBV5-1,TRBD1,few,CASSYRGLGNTEAFF,TGCGCCAGCAGCTACAGGGGGCTAGGTAACACTGAAGCTTTCTTT
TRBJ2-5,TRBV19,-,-,CASSILESRETQYF,TGTGCCAGTAGTATCCTGGAATCGCGGGAGACCCAGTACTTC
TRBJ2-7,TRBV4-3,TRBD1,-,CASKDRGAEQYF,TGCGCCAGCAAGGACAGGGGAGCCGAGCAGTACTTC
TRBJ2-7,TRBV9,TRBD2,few,CASSATSGSREQYF,TGTGCCAGCAGCGCGACTAGCGGGAGTCGCGAGCAGTACTTC
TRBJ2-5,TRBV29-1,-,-,CSVVLSAETQYF,TGCAGCGTTGTGCTATCCGCGGAGACCCAGTACTTC
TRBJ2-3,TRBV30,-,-,CAWSVIQGVGTDTQYF,TGTGCCTGGAGTGTTATACAGGGTGTGGGCACAGATACGCAGTATTTT
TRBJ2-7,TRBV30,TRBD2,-,CAQRVAGTYEQYF,TGTGCCCAGAGGGTAGCGGGGACCTACGAGCAGTACTTC
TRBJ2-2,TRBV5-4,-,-,CASSRAAGELFF,TGTGCCAGCAGCCGCGCGGCCGGGGAGCTGTTTTTT
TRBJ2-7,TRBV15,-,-,CATSKKRNRDEQYF,TGTGCCACCAGCAAAAAAAGGAACAGGGACGAGCAGTACTTC
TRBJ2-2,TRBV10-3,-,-,CAISERGSTGELFF,TGTGCCATCAGTGAGCGGGGGAGCACCGGGGAGCTGTTTTTT
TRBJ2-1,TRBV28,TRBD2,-,CASSWAGVNYEQFF,TGTGCCAGCAGTTGGGCGGGAGTCAATTATGAGCAGTTCTTC
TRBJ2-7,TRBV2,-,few,CASSTYRYEQYF,TGTGCCAGCAGTACCTACAGGTACGAGCAGTACTTC
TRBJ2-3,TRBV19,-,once,CASKSALEADTQYF,TGTGCCAGTAAATCAGCGCTGGAGGCAGATACGCAGTATTTT